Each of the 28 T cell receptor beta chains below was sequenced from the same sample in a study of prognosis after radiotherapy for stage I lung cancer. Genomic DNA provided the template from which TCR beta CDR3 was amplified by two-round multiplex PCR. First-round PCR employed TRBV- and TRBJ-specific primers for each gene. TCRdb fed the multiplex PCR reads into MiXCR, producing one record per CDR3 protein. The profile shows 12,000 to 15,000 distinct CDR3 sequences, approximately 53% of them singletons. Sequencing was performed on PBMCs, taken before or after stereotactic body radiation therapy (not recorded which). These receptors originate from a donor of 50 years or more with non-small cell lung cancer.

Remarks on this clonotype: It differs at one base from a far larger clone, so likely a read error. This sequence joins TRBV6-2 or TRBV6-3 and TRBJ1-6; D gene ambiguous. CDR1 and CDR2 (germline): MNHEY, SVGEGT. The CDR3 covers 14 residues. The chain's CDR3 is CASSEAFTNTEDFF. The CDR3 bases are TGTGCCAGCAGTGAGGCCTTCACGAACACTGAAGATTTCTTT.

CDR3 residues: CASSLSAGLLAYEQYF. In nucleotides, the CDR3 is TGTGCCAGCAGCTTATCCGCGGGACTTTTAGCCTACGAGCAGTACTTC. This sequence joins TRBV7-8 and TRBJ2-7; TRBD2 might be the D (6 bases). CDR1 and CDR2 from the germline V gene are SGHVS and FQNEAQ. Trimming shortened V by 2 bases and J by 2 bases, and 16 bases separated the two germline ends. The length of the CDR3 is 16 residues.

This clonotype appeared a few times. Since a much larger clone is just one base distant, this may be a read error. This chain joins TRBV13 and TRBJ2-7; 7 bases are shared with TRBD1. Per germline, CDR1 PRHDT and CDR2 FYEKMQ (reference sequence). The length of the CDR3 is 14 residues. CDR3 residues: CAISFGDRPYEQYF. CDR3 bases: TGTGCCATCAGCTTTGGGGACAGACCCTACGAGCAGTACTTC.

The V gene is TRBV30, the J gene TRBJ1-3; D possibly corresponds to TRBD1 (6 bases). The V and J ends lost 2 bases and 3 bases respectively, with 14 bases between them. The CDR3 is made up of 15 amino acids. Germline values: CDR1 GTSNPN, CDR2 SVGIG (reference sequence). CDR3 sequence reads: CAWSLGAGFGNTIYF. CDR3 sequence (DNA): TGTGCCTGGAGTTTGGGGGCAGGATTTGGAAACACCATATATTTT.

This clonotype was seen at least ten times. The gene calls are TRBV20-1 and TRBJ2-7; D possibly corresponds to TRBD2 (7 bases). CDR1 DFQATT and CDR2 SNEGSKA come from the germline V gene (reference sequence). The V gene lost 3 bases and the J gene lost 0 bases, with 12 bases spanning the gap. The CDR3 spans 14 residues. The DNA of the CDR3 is TGCAGTGCTAGGGGAGGGGGTAGCTCCTACGAGCAGTACTTC. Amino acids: CSARGGGSSYEQYF.

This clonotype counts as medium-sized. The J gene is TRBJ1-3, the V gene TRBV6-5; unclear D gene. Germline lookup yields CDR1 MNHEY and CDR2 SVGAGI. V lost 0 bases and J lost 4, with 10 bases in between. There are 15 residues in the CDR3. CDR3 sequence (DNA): TGTGCCAGCAGTTACTCCGGAGAATGGGGAAACACCATATATTTT. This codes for CASSYSGEWGNTIYF.

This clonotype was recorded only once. CDR3 region: CASSVSQGTSYEQYF. The CDR3 DNA is TGTGCCAGCAGCGTATCGCAGGGCACCTCCTACGAGCAGTACTTC. The chain is built from TRBV9 and TRBJ2-7; weak D call: TRBD1 (5 bases). The germline CDR1 and CDR2 sequences are SGDLS and YYNGEE. This CDR3 is built from 15 residues. V lost 1 base to trimming and J lost 0 bases, with 11 bases between them.

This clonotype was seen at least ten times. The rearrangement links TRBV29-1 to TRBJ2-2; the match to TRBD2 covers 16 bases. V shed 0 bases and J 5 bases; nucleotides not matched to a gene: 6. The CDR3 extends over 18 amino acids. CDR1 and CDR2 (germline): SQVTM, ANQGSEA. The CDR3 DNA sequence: TGCAGCGTTGAAGATGGGGGACTAGCGGGGGGGCCTACCGGGGAGCTGTTTTTT. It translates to CSVEDGGLAGGPTGELFF.

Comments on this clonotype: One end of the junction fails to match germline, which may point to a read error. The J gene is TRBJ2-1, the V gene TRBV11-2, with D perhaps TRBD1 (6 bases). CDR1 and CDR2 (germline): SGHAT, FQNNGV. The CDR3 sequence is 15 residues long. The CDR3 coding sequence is TGTGCCAGCAGCTTATCCCCGGACAGCTACAATGAGCAGTTTTTC. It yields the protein CASSLSPDSYNEQFF.

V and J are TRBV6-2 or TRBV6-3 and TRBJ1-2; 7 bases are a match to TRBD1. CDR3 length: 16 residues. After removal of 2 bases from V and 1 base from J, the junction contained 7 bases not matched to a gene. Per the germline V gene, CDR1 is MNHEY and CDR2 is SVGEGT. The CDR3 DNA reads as TGTGCCAGCAGTTACGCAAGGACAGGTGGTAACTATGGCTACACCTTC. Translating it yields CASSYARTGGNYGYTF.

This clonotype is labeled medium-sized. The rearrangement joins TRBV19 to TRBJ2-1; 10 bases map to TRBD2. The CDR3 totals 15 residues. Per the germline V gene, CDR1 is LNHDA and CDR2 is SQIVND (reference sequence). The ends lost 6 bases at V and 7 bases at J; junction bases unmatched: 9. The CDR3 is CASRRILAGANEQFF. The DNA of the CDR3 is TGTGCCAGTAGACGGATCCTAGCGGGAGCAAATGAGCAGTTCTTC.

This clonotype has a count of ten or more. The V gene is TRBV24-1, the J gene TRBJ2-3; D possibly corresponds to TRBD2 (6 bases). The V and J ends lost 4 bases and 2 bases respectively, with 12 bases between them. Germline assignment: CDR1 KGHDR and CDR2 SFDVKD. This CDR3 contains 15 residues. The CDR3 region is CATSDISGTTDTQYF. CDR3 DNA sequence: TGTGCCACCAGTGACATTAGCGGAACCACAGATACGCAGTATTTT.

The CDR3, as DNA: TGTGCCAGCAGTTTTGGCTGGGGCGCTGAAGCTTTCTTT. Its translation is CASSFGWGAEAFF. The rearrangement links TRBV27 to TRBJ1-1, with a possible D match to TRBD1 (5 bases). The CDR3 totals 13 residues. Trimming left V 3 bases short and J 6 bases short, with 11 bases between. In germline, CDR1 is MNHEY, CDR2 SMNVEV (reference sequence).

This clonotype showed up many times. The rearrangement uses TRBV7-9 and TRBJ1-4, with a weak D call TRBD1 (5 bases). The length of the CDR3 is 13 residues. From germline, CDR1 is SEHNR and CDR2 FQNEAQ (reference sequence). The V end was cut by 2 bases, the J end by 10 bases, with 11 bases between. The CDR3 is CASSLRGAGKLFF. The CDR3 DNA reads TGTGCCAGCAGCTTACGAGGGGCGGGAAAACTGTTTTTT.

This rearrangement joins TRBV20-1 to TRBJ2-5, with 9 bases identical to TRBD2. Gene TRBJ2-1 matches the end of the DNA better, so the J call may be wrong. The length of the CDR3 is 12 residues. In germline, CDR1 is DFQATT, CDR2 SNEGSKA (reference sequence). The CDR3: CSSYSGSSEQFF. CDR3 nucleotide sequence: TGCAGTTCTTATAGCGGGAGTAGTGAGCAGTTCTTC.

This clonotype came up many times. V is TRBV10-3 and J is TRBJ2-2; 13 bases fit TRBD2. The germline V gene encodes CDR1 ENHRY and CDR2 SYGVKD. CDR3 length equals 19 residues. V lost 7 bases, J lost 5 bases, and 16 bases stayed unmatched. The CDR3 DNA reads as TGTGCCATCATTGACCAGCTTAGGACTAGCGGGAGTACGACCGGGGAGCTGTTTTTT. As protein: CAIIDQLRTSGSTTGELFF.

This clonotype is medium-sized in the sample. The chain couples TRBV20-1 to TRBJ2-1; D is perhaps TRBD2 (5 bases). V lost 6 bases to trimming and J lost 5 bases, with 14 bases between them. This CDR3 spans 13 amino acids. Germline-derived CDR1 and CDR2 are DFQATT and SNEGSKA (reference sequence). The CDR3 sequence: CSAGPHGDNEQFF. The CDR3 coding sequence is TGCAGTGCCGGGCCACACGGGGACAATGAGCAGTTCTTC.

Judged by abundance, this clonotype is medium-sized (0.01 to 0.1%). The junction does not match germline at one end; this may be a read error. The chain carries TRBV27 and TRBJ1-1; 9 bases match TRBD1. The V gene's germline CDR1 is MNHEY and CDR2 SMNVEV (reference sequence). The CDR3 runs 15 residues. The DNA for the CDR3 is TGTGCCAGCAGTTCCTCCGGGACAGGGAACTCTGAAGCTTTCTTT. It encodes CASSSSGTGNSEAFF.

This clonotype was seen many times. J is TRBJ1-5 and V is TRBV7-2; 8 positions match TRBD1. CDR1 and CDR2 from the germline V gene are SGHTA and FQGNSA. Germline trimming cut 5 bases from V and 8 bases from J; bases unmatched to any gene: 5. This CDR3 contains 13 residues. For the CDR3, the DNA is TGTGCCAGCAGCCGAACAGGGGGAGAGCCCCAGCATTTT. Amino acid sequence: CASSRTGGEPQHF.

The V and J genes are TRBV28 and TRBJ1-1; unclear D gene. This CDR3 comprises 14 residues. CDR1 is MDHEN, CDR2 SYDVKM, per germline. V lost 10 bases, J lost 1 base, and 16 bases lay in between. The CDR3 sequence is CAIGLAGGNTEAFF. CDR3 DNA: TGTGCCATCGGTTTAGCGGGTGGGAACACTGAAGCTTTCTTT.

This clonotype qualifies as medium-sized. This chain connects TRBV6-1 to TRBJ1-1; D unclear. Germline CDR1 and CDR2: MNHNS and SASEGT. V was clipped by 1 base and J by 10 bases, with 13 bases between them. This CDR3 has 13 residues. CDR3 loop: CASSEETAVRAFF. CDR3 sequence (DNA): TGTGCCAGCAGTGAAGAAACAGCCGTAAGAGCTTTCTTT.

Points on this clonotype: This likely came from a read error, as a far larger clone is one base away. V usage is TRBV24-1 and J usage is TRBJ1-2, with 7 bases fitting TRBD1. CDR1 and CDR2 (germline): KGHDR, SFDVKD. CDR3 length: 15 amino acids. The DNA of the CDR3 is TGTGCCAGCAGTTACAAGACAGGGACCATCTATGGCTACACCTTC. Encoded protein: CASSYKTGTIYGYTF.

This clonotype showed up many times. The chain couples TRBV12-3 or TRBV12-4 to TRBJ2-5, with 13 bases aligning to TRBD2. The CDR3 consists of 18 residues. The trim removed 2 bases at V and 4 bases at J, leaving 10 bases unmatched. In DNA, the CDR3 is TGTGCCAGCAGTTTAAACCTGTACGGGACTAGCGGGATAGAGACCCAGTACTTC. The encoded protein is CASSLNLYGTSGIETQYF.

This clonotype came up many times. In nucleotides, the CDR3 is TGTGCCAGCAGCTTGGACACGGTGAACACTGAAGCTTTCTTT. It yields the protein CASSLDTVNTEAFF. The chain joins TRBV5-6 to TRBJ1-1, with D unclear. V dropped 0 bases and J dropped 0 bases, with 6 bases sitting between them. The CDR3 loop spans 14 amino acids. Germline lookup yields CDR1 SGHDT and CDR2 YYEEEE.

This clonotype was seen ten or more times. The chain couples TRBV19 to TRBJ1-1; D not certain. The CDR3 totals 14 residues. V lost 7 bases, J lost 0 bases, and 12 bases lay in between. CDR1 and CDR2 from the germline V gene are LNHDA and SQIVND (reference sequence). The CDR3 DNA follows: TGTGCCAGTATGACTGGCAACATGAACACTGAAGCTTTCTTT. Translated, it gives CASMTGNMNTEAFF.

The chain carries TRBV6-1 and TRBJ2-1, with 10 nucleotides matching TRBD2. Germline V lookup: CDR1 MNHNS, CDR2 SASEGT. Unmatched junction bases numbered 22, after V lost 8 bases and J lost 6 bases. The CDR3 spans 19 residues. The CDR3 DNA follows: TGTGCCAGCCCAGACCGGCCTAGCGGGAGTGGCGGAGAGCGCAATGAGCAGTTCTTC. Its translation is CASPDRPSGSGGERNEQFF.

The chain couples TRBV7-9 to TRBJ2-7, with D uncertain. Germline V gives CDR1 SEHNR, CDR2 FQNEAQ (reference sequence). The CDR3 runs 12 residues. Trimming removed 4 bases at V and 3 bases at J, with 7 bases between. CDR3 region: CASSSNGYEQYF. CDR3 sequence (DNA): TGTGCCAGCAGCTCGAATGGCTACGAGCAGTACTTC.

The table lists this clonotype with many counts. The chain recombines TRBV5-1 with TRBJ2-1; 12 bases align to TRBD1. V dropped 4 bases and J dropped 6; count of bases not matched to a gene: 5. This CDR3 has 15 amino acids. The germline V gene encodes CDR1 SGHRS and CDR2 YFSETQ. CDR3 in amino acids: CASSMGQGAFNEQFF. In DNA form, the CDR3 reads TGCGCCAGCAGCATGGGACAGGGGGCTTTCAATGAGCAGTTCTTC. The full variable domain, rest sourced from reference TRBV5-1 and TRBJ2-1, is KAGVTQTPRYLIKTRGQQVTLSCSPISGHRSVSWYQQTPGQGLQFLFEYFSETQRNKGNFPGRFSGRQFSNSRSEMNVSTLELGDSALYLCASSMGQGAFNEQFFGPGTRLTVL.